This T cell receptor beta chain was captured by sequencing in a study of vaccination and CD4 T cells after COVID-19. About the study: Overlapping peptides of the spike proteins of SARS-CoV-2, HCoV-NL63, HCoV-OC43 and HCoV-229E were used for cell stimulation.

Regarding treatment: roughly nine-day PBMC culture with coronavirus spike peptide pools or control peptides (ViraFEST assay). These CD4+ T cells came from an unexposed donor, sampled before the COVID-19 pandemic (2011-2018). Expansion of antigen-specific T cells with peptide pools by ViraFEST preceded sequencing of TCRs. Alongside about 10 IU/ml IL-2 and roughly 10 ug/ml peptide pools, PBMCs were cultured at 2 million to 2.5 million per well. The table lists this clonotype with a few counts. Its antigen is undetermined. Researchers used the Oncomine TCR Beta short-read assay to sequence DNA from cultured CD4+ T cells. From CD4+ T cells that had been cultured, genomic DNA was extracted. TCRdb analysed the PCR reads with MiXCR anew, one entry per CDR3 protein. This sample has 5,500 to 8,000 distinct CDR3 sequences, with around 53% found just once. From germline, CDR1 is MNHEY and CDR2 SVGAGI. V lost 0 bases, J lost 7 bases, and 13 bases lay in between. This CDR3 spans 16 amino acids.

The clonotype originates from a human donor in good health. The chain is built from TRBV6-5 and TRBJ1-6; possible D gene TRBD1, 6 bases. Sequencing was done on a sample of CD4+ T cells from blood, cultured in vitro. In DNA, the CDR3 is TGTGCCAGCAGTTACTCGAATACAGGGAGCAATTCACCCCTCCACTTT. Protein sequence: CASSYSNTGSNSPLHF.